Listed here are 18 T cell receptor beta chains from one sample, sequenced in a study of radiotherapy plus CTLA-4 blockade in lung cancer. Sequencing used immunoSEQ multiplex PCR; TCRdb keeps in-frame clones, though not all of them. The sample has some 25,000 clones; roughly 70% are singletons. The sequences come from peripheral blood, collected from a patient treated with radiotherapy plus ipilimumab. The source is a human donor with non-small cell lung cancer whose response to radiotherapy plus ipilimumab could not be evaluated.

The chain uses TRBV5-4 and TRBJ2-3; TRBD2 aligns across 11 bases. This CDR3 is built from 15 residues. CDR1 is SGHNT and CDR2 is YYREEE in the germline V gene (reference sequence). V lost 9 bases and J lost 4; bases outside the gene matches: 10. The CDR3 coding sequence is TGTGCCACGGGTCGAACTAGCGGGAGTGCAGATACGCAGTATTTT. Its protein is CATGRTSGSADTQYF.

J is TRBJ1-5 and V is TRBV4-2, with 8 bases identical to TRBD1. CDR3 length: 12 amino acids. CDR1 LGHNA and CDR2 YNFKEQ come from the germline V gene. J was trimmed by 7 bases and V by 11 bases; bases with no gene match: 7. The CDR3 DNA reads as TGTGCCCCCAGGACAGGGTCCCAGCCCCAGCATTTT. It is translated as CAPRTGSQPQHF.

This clone was observed a few times. This chain connects TRBV5-1 to TRBJ2-1; TRBD2 might be the D (6 bases). V was clipped by 0 bases and J by 4 bases, with 14 bases between them. The CDR3 runs to 16 residues. CDR1 and CDR2 from the germline V gene are SGHRS and YFSETQ. CDR3 sequence reads: CASSLGTGVGYNEQFF. The CDR3 DNA reads TGCGCCAGCAGCTTGGGAACGGGAGTGGGTTACAATGAGCAGTTCTTC. The whole variable domain, remainder taken from reference TRBV5-1 and TRBJ2-1, is KAGVTQTPRYLIKTRGQQVTLSCSPISGHRSVSWYQQTPGQGLQFLFEYFSETQRNKGNFPGRFSGRQFSNSRSEMNVSTLELGDSALYLCASSLGTGVGYNEQFFGPGTRLTVL.

The chain has TRBV19 and TRBJ1-1; D unclear. The germline CDR1 and CDR2 sequences are LNHDA and SQIVND (reference sequence). The CDR3 is made up of 12 amino acids. Trimming took 6 bases from V and 3 from J, leaving 8 bases between them. The CDR3 spells CASRETYTEAFF. The CDR3 DNA is TGTGCCAGTAGGGAGACCTACACTGAAGCTTTCTTT. The full variable domain, completed using reference TRBV19 and TRBJ1-1, is DGGITQSPKYLFRKEGQNVTLSCEQNLNHDAMYWYRQDPGQGLRLIYYSQIVNDFQKGDIAEGYSVSREKKESFPLTVTSAQKNPTAFYLCASRETYTEAFFGQGTRLTVV.

The gene calls are TRBV6-5 and TRBJ2-5, with 8 positions matching TRBD2. Germline lookup yields CDR1 MNHEY and CDR2 SVGAGI. The length of the CDR3 is 16 residues. Germline trimming cut 4 bases from V and 2 bases from J; bases unmatched to any gene: 9. The CDR3 DNA is TGTGCCAGCAGTTCAGGCCCGGGAGGGTTTCAAGAGACCCAGTACTTC. Protein sequence: CASSSGPGGFQETQYF.

This chain joins TRBV28 and TRBJ2-6; unclear D gene. V lost 6 bases and J lost 6, with 9 bases in between. Per the germline V gene, CDR1 is MDHEN and CDR2 is SYDVKM. The CDR3 consists of 13 residues. The CDR3 region has the DNA TGTGCCAGCAGCCTCCAGGAGGCCAACGTCCTGACTTTC. As protein: CASSLQEANVLTF.

This chain connects TRBV6-5 to TRBJ1-3, with D tentatively TRBD1 (6 bases). The ends were cut back, 6 bases at V and 0 bases at J, with 12 bases in the middle. CDR3 size: 15 residues. Germline V CDR1 and CDR2: MNHEY, SVGAGI. As DNA, the CDR3 is TGTGCCAGCAGCCTGGACAGCCGCTCTGGAAACACCATATATTTT. Amino acids: CASSLDSRSGNTIYF.

This clone was observed a handful of times. This rearrangement joins TRBV6-1 to TRBJ1-2; 12 nucleotides agree with TRBD1. CDR3 length: 15 residues. Germline-derived CDR1 and CDR2 are MNHNS and SASEGT. V lost 4 bases and J lost 7; bases outside the gene matches: 7. CDR3: CASSVPGQGAFGYTF. CDR3 sequence (DNA): TGTGCCAGCAGTGTGCCGGGACAGGGGGCTTTTGGCTACACCTTC.

The chain employs TRBV6-5 and TRBJ1-2, with 7 bases aligning to TRBD1. V lost 3 bases, J lost 8 bases, and 12 bases stayed unmatched. Per germline, CDR1 MNHEY and CDR2 SVGAGI. The CDR3 is made up of 15 amino acids. The CDR3 coding sequence is TGTGCCAGCAGTTATGAGGGGGCTTTATCGACAGGCTACACCTTC. It codes for CASSYEGALSTGYTF.

This chain connects TRBV4-3 to TRBJ1-2, with D maybe TRBD1 (5 bases). Per germline, CDR1 LGHNA and CDR2 YSLEER. This CDR3 has 15 amino acids. Between the trimmed V and J ends, which lost 4 bases and 2 bases, there was a span of 14 bases. CDR3 nucleotide sequence: TGCGCCAGCAGCCCACAGACCGGACAAAACTATGGCTACACCTTC. Translation gives CASSPQTGQNYGYTF.

By share, this clone ranks as medium-sized. The chain links TRBV21-1 to TRBJ1-1; the table calls TRBD1, which could not be checked here. TRBV21-1 is classified as a pseudogene. This CDR3 comprises 13 residues. The CDR3 nucleotides are TGTGCCAGCAGCACCTCAGGGGACACTGAAGCTTTCTTT. Its protein is CASSTSGDTEAFF.

The chain employs TRBV2 and TRBJ1-2; no definite D call. The CDR3 runs 12 residues. Trimming removed 6 bases from V and 8 bases from J, with 13 bases in between. CDR1 SNHLY and CDR2 FYNNEI come from the germline V gene. The chain's CDR3 is CASRATAWGYTF. CDR3 DNA sequence: TGTGCCAGCAGGGCCACAGCCTGGGGCTACACCTTC.

This rearrangement joins TRBV19 to TRBJ2-3; D ambiguous. Germline CDR1 is LNHDA and CDR2 is SQIVND (reference sequence). The CDR3 is 14 amino acids. V was cut by 3 bases and J by 2 bases, with 9 bases left in between. CDR3 nucleotides: TGTGCCAGTAGTATCGGCGGAAACACAGATACGCAGTATTTT. Its translation is CASSIGGNTDTQYF.

This chain links TRBV19 with TRBJ2-2; 7 bases align to TRBD1. The junction had 9 bases not matched to a gene; V was cut back by 7 bases and J by 4 bases. This CDR3 has 15 amino acids. CDR1 and CDR2 (germline): LNHDA, SQIVND (reference sequence). The CDR3 here is CASTEISGGTGELFF. The CDR3 DNA is TGTGCCAGTACTGAAATCTCAGGGGGCACCGGGGAGCTGTTTTTT.

J is TRBJ1-5 and V is TRBV18; D is uncertain. CDR3 length equals 14 residues. V dropped 6 bases and J dropped 0 bases, with 9 bases sitting between them. Germline CDR1 is KGHSH and CDR2 is LQKENI. Here the CDR3 DNA reads TGTGCCAGCTCCCCCGTTTCTAGCAATCAGCCCCAGCATTTT. The encoded protein is CASSPVSSNQPQHF.

This chain links TRBV7-8 with TRBJ2-3; TRBD2 aligns across 9 bases. Trimming removed 7 bases from V and 5 bases from J; junction bases left unmatched: 13. CDR3 length equals 16 residues. CDR1 is SGHVS, CDR2 FQNEAQ, per germline. The CDR3 protein is CASTSWRAGGRDTQYF. The CDR3, as DNA: TGTGCCAGCACCTCCTGGAGAGCGGGAGGCAGAGATACGCAGTATTTT.

The chain uses TRBV18 and TRBJ1-1, with TRBD1 as a possible D gene (5 bases). Trimming took off 8 bases at V and 1 base at J, with 14 bases between the two ends. The CDR3 spans 14 residues. Germline V CDR1 and CDR2: KGHSH, LQKENI. The CDR3: CASGHGGGNTEAFF. The CDR3 DNA sequence: TGTGCCAGCGGACATGGGGGGGGGAACACTGAAGCTTTCTTT.

The V gene is TRBV7-9, the J gene TRBJ2-7, with TRBD1 as a possible D gene (6 bases). The CDR3 is 19 residues long. CDR1 is SEHNR, CDR2 FQNEAQ, per germline (reference sequence). Trimming removed 5 bases at V and 3 bases at J, with 29 bases between. For the CDR3, the DNA is TGTGCCAGCAGCCCGAACCTCTTAACAGGGAACGGTAGAGGCTACGAGCAGTACTTC. It encodes CASSPNLLTGNGRGYEQYF.